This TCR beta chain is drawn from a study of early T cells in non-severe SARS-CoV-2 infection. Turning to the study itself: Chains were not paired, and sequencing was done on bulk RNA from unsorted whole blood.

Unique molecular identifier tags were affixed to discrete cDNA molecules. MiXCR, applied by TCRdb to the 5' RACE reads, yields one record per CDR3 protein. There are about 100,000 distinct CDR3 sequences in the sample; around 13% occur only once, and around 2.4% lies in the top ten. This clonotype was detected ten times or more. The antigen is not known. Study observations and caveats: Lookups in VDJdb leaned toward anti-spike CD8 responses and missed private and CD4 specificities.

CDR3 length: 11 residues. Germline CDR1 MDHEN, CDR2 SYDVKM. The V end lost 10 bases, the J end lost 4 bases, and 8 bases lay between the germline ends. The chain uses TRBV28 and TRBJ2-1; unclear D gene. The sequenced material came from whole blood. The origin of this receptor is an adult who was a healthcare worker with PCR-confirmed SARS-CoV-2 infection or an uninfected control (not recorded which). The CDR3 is CAIVGYNEQFF. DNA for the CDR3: TGTGCCATCGTCGGGTACAATGAGCAGTTCTTC. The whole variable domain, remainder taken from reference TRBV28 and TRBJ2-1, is DVKVTQSSRYLVKRTGEKVFLECVQDMDHENMFWYRQDPGLGLRLIYFSYDVKMKEKGDIPEGYSVSREKKERFSLILESASTNQTSMYLCAIVGYNEQFFGPGTRLTVL.